This T cell receptor (beta chain) was identified during a study of immune aging and cytomegalovirus after organ transplant (dated by TCRdb to the early 2020s). About the investigation overall: Three-drug immunosuppression with prednisone, tacrolimus, and mycophenolate was given to all transplant recipients. Study-wide findings and limitations: Large clones contained a bigger proportion of TEMRA cells, and over time the seven largest clones (around 1,800 cells) picked up aged and TEMRA cells and lost TCM cells. Since the sequencing data did not include a CD57 measurement, a conservative gene-based definition of aging was used in its place. Aged-phenotype cells increased post-transplant regardless of clone size, earlier in large clones (days 200-264) than small clones, following viremia.

This clonotype was counted ten times or more. The antigen it recognizes is unknown. Qualities for individual bases were not recorded, and no much larger clone is one base off. Trimming leaves V shorter by 6 bases and J shorter by 4 bases, with the junction holding 3 bases beyond the gene matches. The germline V gene (reference sequence) specifies DFQATT as CDR1 and SNEGSKA as CDR2. The CDR3, from cysteine to phenylalanine, totals 12 residues. Only CDR3 DNA remains: 36 bases, in frame from the first base. Library preparation employed single-cell sequencing. The sequencer was an Illumina NovaSeq 6000. The BD Rhapsody Targeted mRNA and AbSeq Reagent Kit was used in a microwell format for cell capture and library preparation. Libraries were prepared to cover TCR, sample tags, AbSeq, and targeted mRNA from the Human T-Cell Expression Panel plus custom TOX and TOX2 primers. An Illumina NovaSeq was used to sequence the libraries. For the original study's pipeline: The analysis covered 10,000 to 13,000 cells in total, of which about 7,000 were CD8 T cells and 4494 were CD8 T cells with an identifiable TCR CDR3. The BD Rhapsody Targeted Analysis Pipeline, including V(D)J processing, was run on the Seven Bridges Genomics platform to process the raw data. Quality control, Sample Tag demultiplexing with Lex-BDSMK, clone identification with VDJ Explorer, and Seurat clustering were performed in SeqGeq 1.6.0. Clones making up <1% of CD8 T cells were classified as non-expanded, and clones making up >2.5% of the sample were classified as clonal expansions. In TCRdb, the public reads were trimmed at Q25 with fastp and aligned with MiXCR, with productive beta chains retained. Rows with a matching CDR3 protein are joined into one entry that keeps the most common DNA and genes. The V and J calls come from TCRdb's annotation, not from the publication. The sample table holds 20,000 to 25,000 distinct CDR3 sequences, of which approximately 34% were seen once. Less than 30% of the sample is held by the ten biggest clonotypes.

According to the study, the label for this sample's time point signals: five sample-tagged time points from pre-transplant (day -1) to day 368 post-transplant, pooled. PBMC were thawed and then stimulated for roughly twelve hours with a CMV IE-1 overlapping peptide library, with no transport inhibitors added. Thawed cells were rested overnight and then stimulated in R10 medium with CD28/CD49d costimulation. The IE-1 peptide library was composed of 15-amino-acid peptides with overlaps of 11 amino acids. Samples from each time point were barcoded using BD Single-Cell Multiplexing Kit Sample Tags, then pooled and stained with oligo-conjugated anti-CD45RA and sorting antibodies. A BD FACSAria III was used to sort CMV-responsive CD8+CD137+ and CD4+CD154+ T cells at 4-way purity. Blood samples were drawn into EDTA vacutainers and processed by Ficoll gradient within 1-24 hours.

This receptor was taken from a female donor who had a heart transplant and CMV viremia. This sequence uses TRBV20-1 and TRBJ1-5, with TRBD1 matching 7 junction bases. Sequencing was performed on CMV peptide-activated CD4+ and CD8+ T cells sorted from blood, taken at five time points, pooled. In light of the paper, this sample's cell subset or site label describes: sorted CD8+CD137+ and CD4+CD154+ T cells after about 12 h CMV IE-1 peptide stimulation. The nucleotides read TGCAGTGCCCGGACAGGTAATCAGCCCCAGCATTTT. It is translated as CSARTGNQPQHF.